This TCR beta chain was obtained from a study of T cells in Graves' hyperthyroidism and ophthalmopathy. Overall study findings and caveats: The blood repertoire included most of the expanded thyroid clonotypes above 0.001.

RNA transcripts provided the source from which TCR beta CDR3 regions were amplified. When the TCR CDR3 underwent first-round RT-PCR, the HTBI primer set was used. Via MiXCR, TCRdb re-called the multiplex PCR reads, giving one row per CDR3 protein. The top ten hold less than 4.5% of the sample, which has under 650,000 distinct CDR3 sequences, roughly 17% seen once. The length of the CDR3 is 17 residues. Trimming cost V 3 bases and J 1 base; bases outside gene matches: 11. Per the germline V gene, CDR1 is SQVTM and CDR2 is ANQGSEA. In the case of this clonotype: Antigen specificity is unknown.

Researchers barred patients who had uncontrolled infection, other autoimmune disease, pregnancy or lactation. The sequencing input was blood. V is TRBV29-1 and J is TRBJ2-3, with 9 positions matching TRBD2. The receptor was derived from a woman in her twenties or thirties with Graves' hyperthyroidism. CDR3 loop: CSVELATGTSRTDTQYF. The CDR3 bases are TGCAGCGTTGAGCTCGCGACCGGGACTAGCCGCACAGATACGCAGTATTTT.